What follows describes a single TCR beta chain. Antigen specificity is unknown. The germline V gene encodes CDR1 SGHKS and CDR2 YYEKEE (reference sequence). The CDR3 covers 14 residues. The V end was cut by 0 bases, the J end by 4 bases, with 7 bases between. This entry is derived from a study of T cell responses to AZD1222 COVID-19 vaccine. The overall study: Second doses were pooled across both intervals (about 4 or about 12 weeks). Findings and limits, study-wide: AZD1222 recipients seropositive at baseline numbered only 6 or 7. Across spike, vaccine-associated CD4 TCRs were found, dominant at 160-218 and 743-854. Donors were mostly white British, more females; clonal diversity possibly underestimated.

Only in-frame clones appear in the TCRdb table, and some are missing; sequencing was by immunoSEQ multiplex PCR. The data show 100,000 to 150,000 clones, over 75% seen once. The source of this sequence is an adult in good health. This sequence joins TRBV5-5 and TRBJ2-2; no reliable D call. The sequencing used peripheral blood, collected on day 0 of AZD1222 vaccination. The CDR3: CASSLATTTGELFF. CDR3 bases: TGTGCCAGCAGCTTGGCGACGACCACCGGGGAGCTGTTTTTT.